This T cell receptor beta chain was captured by sequencing in a study of blood T cell repertoires in COVID-19. Study context: Samples came from the United States, Italy and Spain, spanning acute and convalescent COVID-19.

Repertoires were generated with immunoSEQ multiplex PCR, while TCRdb's copy carries only in-frame clones and drops some. Here the sample spans tens of thousands of clones, around 75% being singletons. This CDR3 has 16 residues. With V trimmed by 5 bases and J by 7 bases, 11 bases remained unmatched. Germline-derived CDR1 and CDR2 are PRHDT and FYEKMQ (reference sequence). Judged by abundance, this clone is hyperexpanded. The rearrangement uses TRBV13 and TRBJ2-1; 10 bases match TRBD2. The sequenced sample was peripheral blood. This sequence originates from a man of 80 years or more with acute or convalescent COVID-19. The CDR3 bases are TGTGCCAGCAGCGCTACCCTAGCGGGAGTAAGTAATGAGCAGTTCTTC. The encoded protein is CASSATLAGVSNEQFF.